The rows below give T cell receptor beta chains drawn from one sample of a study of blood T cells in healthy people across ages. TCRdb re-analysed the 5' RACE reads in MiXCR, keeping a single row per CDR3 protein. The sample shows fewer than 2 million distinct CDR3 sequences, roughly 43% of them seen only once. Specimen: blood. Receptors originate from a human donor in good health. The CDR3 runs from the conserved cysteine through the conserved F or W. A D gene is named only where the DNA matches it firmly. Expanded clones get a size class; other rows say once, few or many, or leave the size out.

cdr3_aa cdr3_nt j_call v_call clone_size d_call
CASSHIPPQETQYF TGTGCCAGCAGCCACATCCCACCACAAGAGACCCAGTACTTC TRBJ2-5 TRBV3-1 NA NA
CASSRVREGPDTQYF TGTGCCAGCAGCCGAGTAAGGGAAGGGCCAGATACGCAGTATTTT TRBJ2-3 TRBV4-2 NA NA
CSASYGPGETQYF TGCAGTGCTAGTTATGGGCCGGGGGAGACCCAGTACTTC TRBJ2-5 TRBV20-1 NA NA
CASSAETSSYNEQFF TGTGCCAGCAGCGCCGAGACATCTTCCTACAATGAGCAGTTCTTC TRBJ2-1 TRBV2 NA NA
CASSYPGTAGYGYTF TGTGCCAGCAGTTATCCCGGGACTGCAGGCTATGGCTACACCTTC TRBJ1-2 TRBV6-2/TRBV6-3 NA NA
CASTPPTPWRGEQYF TGTGCCAGCACCCCCCCTACCCCTTGGAGGGGGGAGCAGTACTTC TRBJ2-5 TRBV28 few NA
CASSYPGLGYNEQFF TGCGCCAGCAGTTATCCGGGACTGGGATACAATGAGCAGTTCTTC TRBJ2-1 TRBV7-2 NA NA
CSVREGARYGYTF TGCAGTGTAAGAGAAGGGGCCCGTTATGGCTACACCTTC TRBJ1-2 TRBV20-1 NA NA
CASSPTSGGTNIQYF TGCGCCAGCAGCCCGACTAGCGGGGGGACAAACATTCAGTACTTC TRBJ2-4 TRBV4-3 few TRBD2
CASSSAGTSGGNEQFF TGCGCCAGCAGCTCGGCCGGGACTAGCGGGGGGAATGAGCAGTTCTTC TRBJ2-1 TRBV5-1 NA TRBD2
CSAPGQLDGYTF TGCAGTGCCCCGGGACAGTTGGATGGCTACACCTTC TRBJ1-2 TRBV20-1 NA TRBD1
CANTGLAGPTDTQYF TGTGCCAACACCGGACTAGCGGGGCCCACAGATACGCAGTATTTT TRBJ2-3 TRBV12-3/TRBV12-4 NA TRBD2
CSARVAGTGGADTQYF TGCAGTGCTAGGGTCGCTGGGACAGGGGGGGCAGATACGCAGTATTTT TRBJ2-3 TRBV20-1 NA TRBD1
CASSFVAGGRKTQYF TGTGCCAGCAGTTTCGTAGCGGGGGGGCGAAAGACCCAGTACTTC TRBJ2-5 TRBV28 once TRBD2
CASSQVLAGVREKLFF TGCGCCAGCAGCCAAGTATTGGCAGGGGTACGCGAAAAACTGTTTTTT TRBJ1-4 TRBV4-1 NA NA
CASSQGRLVQPQHF TGTGCCAGCAGTCAGGGACGTTTGGTTCAGCCCCAGCATTTT TRBJ1-5 TRBV12-3/TRBV12-4 NA NA
CSARARGDFDGYTF TGCAGTGCTAGAGCGCGGGGTGACTTCGATGGCTACACCTTC TRBJ1-2 TRBV20-1 few NA
CASSLVSGGAPDTQYF TGTGCCAGCAGCTTAGTGAGCGGGGGGGCCCCAGATACGCAGTATTTT TRBJ2-3 TRBV7-2 NA TRBD2
CASSQVQRADYGYTF TGCGCCAGCAGCCAAGTGCAACGGGCGGACTATGGCTACACCTTC TRBJ1-2 TRBV4-1 NA NA
CASSLTQTDRISYEQYF TGTGCCAGCAGCTTAACCCAGACAGATCGCATTTCCTACGAGCAGTACTTC TRBJ2-7 TRBV7-6 few NA
CASSQPGLGGETDTQYF TGCGCCAGCAGCCAACCGGGACTAGGGGGGGAGACAGATACGCAGTATTTT TRBJ2-3 TRBV4-3 NA TRBD2
CASSKELASEEYF TGTGCCAGCAGCAAGGAACTCGCTTCAGAGGAGTATTTT TRBJ2-3 TRBV2 NA NA
CSASTTSGGGGTDTQYF TGCAGTGCTAGCACAACTAGCGGGGGGGGCGGCACAGATACGCAGTATTTT TRBJ2-3 TRBV20-1 NA TRBD2
CASALSGGNEQFF TGTGCCAGCGCCCTCTCAGGGGGAAATGAGCAGTTCTTC TRBJ2-1 TRBV3-1 NA TRBD1
CASSWGTGLNQPQHF TGTGCCAGCAGTTGGGGGACAGGACTCAATCAGCCCCAGCATTTT TRBJ1-5 TRBV12-3/TRBV12-4 NA TRBD1
CASSPSGVGGGSPLHF TGTGCCAGCAGTCCGTCCGGGGTTGGGGGAGGTTCACCCCTCCACTTT TRBJ1-6 TRBV6-5 NA NA
CSAPPIRGGVNVLTF TGCAGTGCTCCCCCCATAAGGGGTGGGGTCAACGTCCTGACTTTC TRBJ2-6 TRBV20-1 few NA
CASSDGTASYEQYF TGTGCCAGCAGCGATGGGACGGCCTCCTACGAGCAGTACTTC TRBJ2-7 TRBV9 NA NA
CASSDGTSGLTDTQYF TGCGCCAGCAGCGACGGGACTAGCGGATTGACAGATACGCAGTATTTT TRBJ2-3 TRBV5-1 few TRBD2
CASSHTGERGEKLFF TGTGCCAGCAGTCACACAGGGGAGCGAGGTGAAAAACTGTTTTTT TRBJ1-4 TRBV3-1 few TRBD1
CASSQLARAYEQYF TGTGCCAGCAGCCAATTAGCGCGAGCCTACGAGCAGTACTTC TRBJ2-7 TRBV3-1 NA NA
CASRGLQGTTGELFF TGCGCCAGCAGGGGTTTACAGGGGACAACCGGGGAGCTGTTTTTT TRBJ2-2 TRBV5-1 NA TRBD1
CASSQLLSGSSYNEQFF TGTGCCAGCAGCCAATTATTGTCAGGGAGCTCCTACAATGAGCAGTTCTTC TRBJ2-1 TRBV3-1 NA NA
CASSQVQQGVEKAFF TGTGCCAGCAGCCAAGTTCAACAGGGAGTTGAAAAAGCTTTCTTT TRBJ1-1 TRBV4-2 NA NA
CASRGGVGYGYTF TGTGCCAGCAGAGGGGGAGTTGGCTATGGCTACACCTTC TRBJ1-2 TRBV7-2 few NA